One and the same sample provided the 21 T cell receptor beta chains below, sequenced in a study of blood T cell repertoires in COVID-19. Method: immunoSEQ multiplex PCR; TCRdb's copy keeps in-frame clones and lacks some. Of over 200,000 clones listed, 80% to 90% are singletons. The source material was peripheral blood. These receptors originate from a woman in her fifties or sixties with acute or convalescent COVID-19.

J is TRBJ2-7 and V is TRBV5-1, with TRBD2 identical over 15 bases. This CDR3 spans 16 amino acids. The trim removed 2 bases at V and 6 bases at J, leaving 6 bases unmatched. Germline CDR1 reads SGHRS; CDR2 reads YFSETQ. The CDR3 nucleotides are TGCGCCAGCAGCTTCGGGACTAGCGGGAGGTTCGTCGAGCAGTACTTC. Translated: CASSFGTSGRFVEQYF. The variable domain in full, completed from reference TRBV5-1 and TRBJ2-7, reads KAGVTQTPRYLIKTRGQQVTLSCSPISGHRSVSWYQQTPGQGLQFLFEYFSETQRNKGNFPGRFSGRQFSNSRSEMNVSTLELGDSALYLCASSFGTSGRFVEQYFGPGTRLTVT.

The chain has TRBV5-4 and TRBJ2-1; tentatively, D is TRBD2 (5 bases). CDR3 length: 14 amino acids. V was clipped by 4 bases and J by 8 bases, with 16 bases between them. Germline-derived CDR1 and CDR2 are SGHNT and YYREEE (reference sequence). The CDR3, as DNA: TGTGCCAGCAGCCCCGGCGGGCAGATATATGAGCAGTTCTTC. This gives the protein CASSPGGQIYEQFF.

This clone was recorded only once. In DNA form, the CDR3 reads TGTGCCAGCAGCTTACCCACCGGGACAGGGAGGGAGGATACGCAGTATTTT. It specifies CASSLPTGTGREDTQYF. The genes are TRBV5-6 and TRBJ2-3, with TRBD1 matching 9 bases. The V segment lost 2 bases and the J segment 6 bases; nucleotides outside the gene matches: 13. From germline, CDR1 is SGHDT and CDR2 YYEEEE. The CDR3 has 17 amino acids.

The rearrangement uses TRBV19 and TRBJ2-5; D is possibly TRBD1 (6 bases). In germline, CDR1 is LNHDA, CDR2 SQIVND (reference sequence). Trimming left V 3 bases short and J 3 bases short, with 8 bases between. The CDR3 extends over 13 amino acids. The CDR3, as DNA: TGTGCCAGTAGTATGGACAGTAAAGAGACCCAGTACTTC. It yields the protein CASSMDSKETQYF.

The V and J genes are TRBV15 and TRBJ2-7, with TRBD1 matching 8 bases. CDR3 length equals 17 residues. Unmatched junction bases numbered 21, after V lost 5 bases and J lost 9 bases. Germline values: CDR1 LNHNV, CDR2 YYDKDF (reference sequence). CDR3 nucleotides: TGTGCCACCAGCGACAAAATCTCAGGGGGCGGCCGGACGGGGCAGTACTTC. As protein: CATSDKISGGGRTGQYF.

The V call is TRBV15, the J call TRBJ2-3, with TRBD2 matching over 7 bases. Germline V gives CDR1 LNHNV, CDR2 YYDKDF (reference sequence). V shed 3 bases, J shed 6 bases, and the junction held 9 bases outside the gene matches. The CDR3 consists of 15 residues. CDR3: CATSRGGEGSDTQYF. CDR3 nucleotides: TGTGCCACCAGCAGGGGCGGGGAGGGTTCGGATACGCAGTATTTT.

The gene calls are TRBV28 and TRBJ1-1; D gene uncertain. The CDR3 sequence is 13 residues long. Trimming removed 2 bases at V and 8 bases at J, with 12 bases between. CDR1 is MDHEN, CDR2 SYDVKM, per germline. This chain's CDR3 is CASSLSRRIEAFF. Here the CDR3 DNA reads TGTGCCAGCAGTTTAAGTCGGCGGATCGAAGCTTTCTTT.

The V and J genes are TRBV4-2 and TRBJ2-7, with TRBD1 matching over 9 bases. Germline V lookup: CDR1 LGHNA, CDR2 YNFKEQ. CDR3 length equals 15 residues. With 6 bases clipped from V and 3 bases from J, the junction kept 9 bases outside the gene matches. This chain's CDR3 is CASRGLMTGGYEQYF. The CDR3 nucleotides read TGTGCCAGCAGGGGCTTGATGACAGGGGGCTACGAGCAGTACTTC.

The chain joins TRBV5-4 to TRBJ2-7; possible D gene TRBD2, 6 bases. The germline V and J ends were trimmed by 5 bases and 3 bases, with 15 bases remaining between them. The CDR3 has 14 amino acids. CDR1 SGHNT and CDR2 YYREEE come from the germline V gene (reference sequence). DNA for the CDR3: TGTGCCAGCAGACGTGACCGGGACTTCTACGAGCAGTACTTC. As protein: CASRRDRDFYEQYF.

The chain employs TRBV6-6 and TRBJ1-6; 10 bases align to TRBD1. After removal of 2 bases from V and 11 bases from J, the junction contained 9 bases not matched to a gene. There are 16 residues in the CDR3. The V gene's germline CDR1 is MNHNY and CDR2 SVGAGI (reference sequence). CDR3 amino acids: CASSYAGQGERAPLHF. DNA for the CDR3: TGTGCCAGCAGTTACGCTGGACAGGGGGAACGGGCACCCCTCCACTTT.

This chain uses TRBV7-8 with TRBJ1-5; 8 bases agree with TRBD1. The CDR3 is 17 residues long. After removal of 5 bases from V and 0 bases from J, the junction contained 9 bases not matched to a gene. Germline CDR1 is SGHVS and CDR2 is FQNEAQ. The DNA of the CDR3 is TGTGCCAGCAGCCCAGGGACAGGCGCAAATAGCAATCAGCCCCAGCATTTT. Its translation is CASSPGTGANSNQPQHF.

Written as DNA, the CDR3 is TGTGCCAGCAGCGTCCTAGCACGGTGGAATGAGCAGTTCTTC. Its protein product is CASSVLARWNEQFF. V and J are TRBV9 and TRBJ2-1; D is perhaps TRBD2 (5 bases). CDR3 size: 14 residues. Trimming left V 2 bases short and J 7 bases short, with 13 bases between. Germline lookup yields CDR1 SGDLS and CDR2 YYNGEE.

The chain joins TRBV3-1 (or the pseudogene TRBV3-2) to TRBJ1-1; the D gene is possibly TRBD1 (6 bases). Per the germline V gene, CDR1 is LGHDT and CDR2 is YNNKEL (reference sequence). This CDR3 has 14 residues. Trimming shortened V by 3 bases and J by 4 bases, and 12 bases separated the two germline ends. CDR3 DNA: TGTGCCAGCAGCCAGGGGGCAGGTGCCACTGAAGCTTTCTTT. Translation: CASSQGAGATEAFF.

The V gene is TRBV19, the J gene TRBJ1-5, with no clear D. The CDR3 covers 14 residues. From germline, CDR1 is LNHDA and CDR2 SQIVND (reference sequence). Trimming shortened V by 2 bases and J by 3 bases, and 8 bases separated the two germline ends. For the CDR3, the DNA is TGTGCCAGTAGTATATGGGCAGACAATCAGCCCCAGCATTTT. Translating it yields CASSIWADNQPQHF.

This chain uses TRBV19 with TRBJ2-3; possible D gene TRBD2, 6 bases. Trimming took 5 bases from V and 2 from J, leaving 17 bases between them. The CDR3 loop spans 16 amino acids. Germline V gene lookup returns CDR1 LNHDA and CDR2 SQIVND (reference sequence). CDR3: CASSLNGGITTDTQYF. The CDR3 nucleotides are TGTGCCAGTAGTCTTAACGGGGGTATCACCACAGATACGCAGTATTTT.

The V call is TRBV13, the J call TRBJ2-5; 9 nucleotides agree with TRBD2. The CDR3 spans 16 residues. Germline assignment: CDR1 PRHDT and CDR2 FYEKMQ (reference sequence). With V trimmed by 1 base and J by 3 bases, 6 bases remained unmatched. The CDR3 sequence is CASSLVGSGSEETQYF. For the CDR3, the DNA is TGTGCCAGCAGCTTAGTAGGTAGCGGGAGTGAAGAGACCCAGTACTTC.

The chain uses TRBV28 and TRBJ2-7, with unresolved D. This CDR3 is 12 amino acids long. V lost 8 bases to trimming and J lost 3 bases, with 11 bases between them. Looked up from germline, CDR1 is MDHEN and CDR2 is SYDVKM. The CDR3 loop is CASSDTYYEQYF. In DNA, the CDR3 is TGTGCCAGCTCTGACACGTACTACGAGCAGTACTTC.

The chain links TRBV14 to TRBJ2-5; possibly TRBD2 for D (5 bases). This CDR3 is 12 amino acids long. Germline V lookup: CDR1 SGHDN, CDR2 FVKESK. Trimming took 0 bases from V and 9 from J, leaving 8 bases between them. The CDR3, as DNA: TGTGCCAGCAGCCAAGATTCGGAGGCCCAGTACTTC. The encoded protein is CASSQDSEAQYF.

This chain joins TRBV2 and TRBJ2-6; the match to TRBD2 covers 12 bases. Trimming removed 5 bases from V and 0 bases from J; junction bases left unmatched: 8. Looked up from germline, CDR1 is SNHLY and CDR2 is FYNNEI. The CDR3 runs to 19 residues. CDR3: CASSRRLAGGNSGANVLTF. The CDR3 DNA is TGTGCCAGCAGTAGGCGGCTAGCGGGAGGGAACTCTGGGGCCAACGTCCTGACTTTC.

The CDR3 region is CASSYSMGANTEAFF. The CDR3 DNA follows: TGTGCCAGCAGTTACTCGATGGGGGCGAACACTGAAGCTTTCTTT. The chain has TRBV6-5 and TRBJ1-1; TRBD1 is a possible D gene (6 bases). Germline-derived CDR1 and CDR2 are MNHEY and SVGAGI. Trimming cost V 0 bases and J 1 base, with 9 bases left between them. The CDR3 extends over 15 amino acids.

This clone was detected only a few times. CDR3 sequence reads: CASSGTSGRSDTGELFF. Here the CDR3 DNA reads TGTGCCAGTAGCGGGACTAGCGGGAGATCGGACACCGGGGAGCTGTTTTTT. V and J are TRBV19 and TRBJ2-2; TRBD2 aligns across 14 bases. J was trimmed by 3 bases and V by 6 bases; bases with no gene match: 6. The CDR3 runs to 17 residues. Germline lookup yields CDR1 LNHDA and CDR2 SQIVND (reference sequence).